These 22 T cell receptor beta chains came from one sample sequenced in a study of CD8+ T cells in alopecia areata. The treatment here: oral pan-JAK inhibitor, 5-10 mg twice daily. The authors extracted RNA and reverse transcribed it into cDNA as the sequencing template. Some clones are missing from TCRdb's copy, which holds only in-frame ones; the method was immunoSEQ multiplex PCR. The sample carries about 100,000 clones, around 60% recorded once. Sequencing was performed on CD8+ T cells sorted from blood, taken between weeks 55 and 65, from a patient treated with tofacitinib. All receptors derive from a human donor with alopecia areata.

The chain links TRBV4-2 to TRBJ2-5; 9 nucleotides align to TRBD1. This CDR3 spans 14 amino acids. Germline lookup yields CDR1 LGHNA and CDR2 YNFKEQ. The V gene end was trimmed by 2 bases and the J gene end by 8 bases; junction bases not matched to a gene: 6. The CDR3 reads CASSQNRDRATQYF. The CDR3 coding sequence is TGTGCCAGCAGCCAAAACCGGGACAGGGCTACCCAGTACTTC.

The CDR3 DNA reads as TGTGCCAGCAGCCGGGGAACAGGGGCAGATACGCAGTATTTT. Protein product: CASSRGTGADTQYF. The chain has TRBV2 and TRBJ2-3; the match to TRBD1 covers 7 bases. The CDR3 totals 14 residues. Germline values: CDR1 SNHLY, CDR2 FYNNEI. The junction had 7 bases not matched to a gene; V was cut back by 6 bases and J by 4 bases.

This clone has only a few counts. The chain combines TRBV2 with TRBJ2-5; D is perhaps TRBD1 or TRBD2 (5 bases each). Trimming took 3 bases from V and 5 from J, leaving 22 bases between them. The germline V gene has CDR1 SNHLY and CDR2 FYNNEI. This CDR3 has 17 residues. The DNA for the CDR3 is TGTGCCAGCAGTGAGTCTCTAGAGGGGCCCGTCGGGGAGACCCAGTACTTC. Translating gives CASSESLEGPVGETQYF.

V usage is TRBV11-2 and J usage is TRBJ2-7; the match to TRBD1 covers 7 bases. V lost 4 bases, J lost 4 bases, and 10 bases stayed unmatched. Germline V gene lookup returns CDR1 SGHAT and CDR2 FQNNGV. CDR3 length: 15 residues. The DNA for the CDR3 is TGTGCCAGCAGCTCACTCCTCCAGGGGGTATACGAGCAGTACTTC. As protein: CASSSLLQGVYEQYF.

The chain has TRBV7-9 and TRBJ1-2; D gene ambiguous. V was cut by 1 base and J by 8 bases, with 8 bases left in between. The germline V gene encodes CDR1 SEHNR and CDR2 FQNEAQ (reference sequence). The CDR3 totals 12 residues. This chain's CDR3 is CASSLGSTGYTF. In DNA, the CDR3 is TGTGCCAGCAGCTTAGGATCCACGGGCTACACCTTC.

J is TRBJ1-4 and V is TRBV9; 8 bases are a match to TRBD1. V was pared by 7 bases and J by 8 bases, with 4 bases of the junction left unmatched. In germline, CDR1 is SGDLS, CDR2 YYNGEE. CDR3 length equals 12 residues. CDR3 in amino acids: CASRGQEEKLFF. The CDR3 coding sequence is TGTGCCAGCCGGGGACAGGAGGAAAAACTGTTTTTT.

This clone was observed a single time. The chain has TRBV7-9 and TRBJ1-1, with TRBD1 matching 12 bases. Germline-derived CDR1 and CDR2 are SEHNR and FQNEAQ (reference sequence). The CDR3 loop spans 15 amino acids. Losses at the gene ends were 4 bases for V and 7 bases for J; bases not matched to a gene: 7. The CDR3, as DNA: TGTGCCAGCAGCTCCACCGGGACAGGGGGCTTTGAAGCTTTCTTT. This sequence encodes CASSSTGTGGFEAFF.

CDR3 in amino acids: CASVPPTASYEQYF. As DNA, the CDR3 is TGTGCCAGCGTTCCTCCGACAGCCTCCTACGAGCAGTACTTC. The chain links TRBV28 to TRBJ2-7; D is perhaps TRBD1 (5 bases). Trimming shortened V by 8 bases and J by 0 bases, and 14 bases separated the two germline ends. This CDR3 is built from 14 residues. Germline assignment: CDR1 MDHEN and CDR2 SYDVKM.

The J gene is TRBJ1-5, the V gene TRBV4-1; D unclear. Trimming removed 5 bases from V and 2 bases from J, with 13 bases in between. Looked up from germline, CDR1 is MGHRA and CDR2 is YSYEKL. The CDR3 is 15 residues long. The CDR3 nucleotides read TGCGCCAGCAGCTCAGGACTGGCGGGCAATCAGCCCCAGCATTTT. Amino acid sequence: CASSSGLAGNQPQHF.

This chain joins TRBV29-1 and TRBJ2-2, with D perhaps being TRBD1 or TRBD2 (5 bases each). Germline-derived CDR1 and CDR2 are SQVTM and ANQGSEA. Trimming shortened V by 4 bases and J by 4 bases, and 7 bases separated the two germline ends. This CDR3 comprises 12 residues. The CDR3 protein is CSVAGTTGELFF. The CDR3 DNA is TGCAGCGTTGCAGGGACCACCGGGGAGCTGTTTTTT.

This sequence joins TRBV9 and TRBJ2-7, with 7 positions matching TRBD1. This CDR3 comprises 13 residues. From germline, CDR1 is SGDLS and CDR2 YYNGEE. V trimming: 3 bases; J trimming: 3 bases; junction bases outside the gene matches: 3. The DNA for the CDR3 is TGTGCCAGCAGCGCCAGACAGGGCTACGAGCAGTACTTC. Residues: CASSARQGYEQYF. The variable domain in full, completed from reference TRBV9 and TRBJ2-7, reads DSGVTQTPKHLITATGQRVTLRCSPRSGDLSVYWYQQSLDQGLQFLIQYYNGEERAKGNILERFSAQQFPDLHSELNLSSLELGDSALYFCASSARQGYEQYFGPGTRLTVT.

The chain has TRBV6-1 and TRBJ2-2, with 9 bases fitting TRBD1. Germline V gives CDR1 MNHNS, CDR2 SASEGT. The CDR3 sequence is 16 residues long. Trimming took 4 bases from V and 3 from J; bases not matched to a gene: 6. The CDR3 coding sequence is TGTGCCAGCAGTGGAGACAGGGGGGGATACACCGGGGAGCTGTTTTTT. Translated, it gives CASSGDRGGYTGELFF.

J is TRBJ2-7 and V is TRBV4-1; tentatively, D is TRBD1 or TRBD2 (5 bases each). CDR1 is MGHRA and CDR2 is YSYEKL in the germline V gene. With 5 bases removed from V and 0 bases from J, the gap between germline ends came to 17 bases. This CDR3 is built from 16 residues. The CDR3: CASSLTGTEVSYEQYF. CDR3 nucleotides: TGCGCCAGCAGCTTAACCGGGACGGAAGTCTCCTACGAGCAGTACTTC.

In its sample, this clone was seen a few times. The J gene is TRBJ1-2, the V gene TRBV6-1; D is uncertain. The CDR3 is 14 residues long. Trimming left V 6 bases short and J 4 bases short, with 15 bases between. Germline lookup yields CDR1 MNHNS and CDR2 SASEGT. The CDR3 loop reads CASRRRDPLYGYTF. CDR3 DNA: TGTGCCAGCAGGAGACGGGATCCCCTCTATGGCTACACCTTC.

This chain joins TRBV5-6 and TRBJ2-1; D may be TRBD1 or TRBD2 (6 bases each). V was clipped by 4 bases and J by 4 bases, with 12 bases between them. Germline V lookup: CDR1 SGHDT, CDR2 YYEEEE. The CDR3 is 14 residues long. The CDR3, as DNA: TGTGCCAGCAGCCGGGGGACAATGTACAATGAGCAGTTCTTC. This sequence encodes CASSRGTMYNEQFF.

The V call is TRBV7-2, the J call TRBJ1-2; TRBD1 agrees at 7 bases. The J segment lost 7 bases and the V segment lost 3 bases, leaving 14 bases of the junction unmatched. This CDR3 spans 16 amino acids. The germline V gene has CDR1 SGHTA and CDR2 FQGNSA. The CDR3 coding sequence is TGTGCCAGCAGCTTCCCGGGACAGCGCCTACCTGGTGGCTACACCTTC. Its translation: CASSFPGQRLPGGYTF.

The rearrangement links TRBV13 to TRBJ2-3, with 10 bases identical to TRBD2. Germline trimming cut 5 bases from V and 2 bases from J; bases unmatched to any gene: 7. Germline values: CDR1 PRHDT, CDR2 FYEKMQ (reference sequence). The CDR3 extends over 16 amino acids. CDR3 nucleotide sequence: TGTGCCAGCAGCGAAGGACTAGCGGTAAACACAGATACGCAGTATTTT. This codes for CASSEGLAVNTDTQYF.

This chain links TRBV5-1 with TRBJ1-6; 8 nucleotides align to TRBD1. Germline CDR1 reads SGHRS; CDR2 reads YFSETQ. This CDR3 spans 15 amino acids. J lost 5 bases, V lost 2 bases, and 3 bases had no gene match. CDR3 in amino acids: CASSFDRGDNSPLHF. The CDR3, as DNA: TGCGCCAGCAGCTTTGACAGGGGTGATAATTCACCCCTCCACTTT.

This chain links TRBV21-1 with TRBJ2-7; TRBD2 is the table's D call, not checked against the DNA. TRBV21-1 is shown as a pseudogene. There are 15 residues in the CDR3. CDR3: CASSSRQGGGYEQYF. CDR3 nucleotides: TGTGCCAGCAGCTCCCGACAGGGCGGGGGGTACGAGCAGTACTTC.

The CDR3 nucleotides read TGCAGCGTTGCGGGACAGGGAGTCGATGAGCAGTTCTTC. This sequence encodes CSVAGQGVDEQFF. This chain links TRBV29-1 with TRBJ2-1; 9 nucleotides line up with TRBD1. Trimming at V came to 4 bases and at J to 8 bases, leaving 6 bases not matched to a gene. CDR3 length: 13 residues. From germline, CDR1 is SQVTM and CDR2 ANQGSEA.

The CDR3 loop is CANAPWSGQPQHF. The CDR3 nucleotides read TGTGCTAACGCCCCCTGGAGCGGTCAGCCCCAGCATTTT. The genes are TRBV6-5 and TRBJ1-5; no reliable D call. The CDR3 is 13 amino acids. CDR1 is MNHEY and CDR2 is SVGAGI in the germline V gene.

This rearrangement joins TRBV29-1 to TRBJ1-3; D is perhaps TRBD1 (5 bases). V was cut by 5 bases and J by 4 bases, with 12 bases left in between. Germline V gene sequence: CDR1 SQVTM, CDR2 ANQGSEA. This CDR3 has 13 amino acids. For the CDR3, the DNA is TGCAGCGTTATGGGGCAGTGGGGAAACACCATATATTTT. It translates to CSVMGQWGNTIYF. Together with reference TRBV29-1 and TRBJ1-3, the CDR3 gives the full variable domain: SAVISQKPSRDICQRGTSLTIQCQVDSQVTMMFWYRQQPGQSLTLIATANQGSEATYESGFVIDKFPISRPNLTFSTLTVSNMSPEDSSIYLCSVMGQWGNTIYFGEGSWLTVV.